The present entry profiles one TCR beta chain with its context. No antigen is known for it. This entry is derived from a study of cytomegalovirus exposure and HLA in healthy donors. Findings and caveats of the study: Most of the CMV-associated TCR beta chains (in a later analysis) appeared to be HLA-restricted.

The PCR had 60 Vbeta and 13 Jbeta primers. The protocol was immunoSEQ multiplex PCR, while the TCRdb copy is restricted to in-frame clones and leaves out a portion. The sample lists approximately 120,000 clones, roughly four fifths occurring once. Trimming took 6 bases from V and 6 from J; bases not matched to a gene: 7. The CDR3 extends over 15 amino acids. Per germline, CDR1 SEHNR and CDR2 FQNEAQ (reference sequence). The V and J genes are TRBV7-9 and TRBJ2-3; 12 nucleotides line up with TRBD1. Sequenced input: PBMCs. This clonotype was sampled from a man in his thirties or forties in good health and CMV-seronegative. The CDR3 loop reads CASRSTGQGADTQYF. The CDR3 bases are TGTGCCAGCAGAAGCACGGGACAGGGGGCGGATACGCAGTATTTT.